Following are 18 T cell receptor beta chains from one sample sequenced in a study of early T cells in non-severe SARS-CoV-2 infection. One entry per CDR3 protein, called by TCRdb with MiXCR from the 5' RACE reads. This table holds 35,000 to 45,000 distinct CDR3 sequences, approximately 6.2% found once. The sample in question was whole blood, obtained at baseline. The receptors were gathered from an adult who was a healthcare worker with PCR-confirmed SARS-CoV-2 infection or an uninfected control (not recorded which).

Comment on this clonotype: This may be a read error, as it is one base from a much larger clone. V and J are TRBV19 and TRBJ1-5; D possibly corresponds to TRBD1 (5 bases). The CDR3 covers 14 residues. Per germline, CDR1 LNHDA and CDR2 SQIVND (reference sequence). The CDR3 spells CVSSPQGHNQPQHF. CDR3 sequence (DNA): TGTGTCAGTAGTCCCCAGGGCCATAATCAGCCCCAGCATTTT.

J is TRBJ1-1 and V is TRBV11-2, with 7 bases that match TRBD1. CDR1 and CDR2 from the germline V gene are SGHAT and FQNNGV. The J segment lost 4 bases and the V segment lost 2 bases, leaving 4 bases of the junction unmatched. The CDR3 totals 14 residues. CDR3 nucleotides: TGTGCCAGCAGCTTAACGACAGGGCCCACTGAAGCTTTCTTT. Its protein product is CASSLTTGPTEAFF.

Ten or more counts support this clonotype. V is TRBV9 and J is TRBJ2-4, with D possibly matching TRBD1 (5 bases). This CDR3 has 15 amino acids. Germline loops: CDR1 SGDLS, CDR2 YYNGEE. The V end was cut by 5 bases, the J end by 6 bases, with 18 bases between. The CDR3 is CASSPQGSRINIQYF. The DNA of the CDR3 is TGTGCCAGCAGTCCCCAGGGATCTAGGATAAACATTCAGTACTTC.

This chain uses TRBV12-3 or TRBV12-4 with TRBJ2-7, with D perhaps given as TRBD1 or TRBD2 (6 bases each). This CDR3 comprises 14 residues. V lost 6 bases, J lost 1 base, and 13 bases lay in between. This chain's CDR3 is CASSETGRSYEQYF. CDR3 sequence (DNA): TGTGCCAGCAGCGAAACAGGGAGGTCCTACGAGCAGTACTTC.

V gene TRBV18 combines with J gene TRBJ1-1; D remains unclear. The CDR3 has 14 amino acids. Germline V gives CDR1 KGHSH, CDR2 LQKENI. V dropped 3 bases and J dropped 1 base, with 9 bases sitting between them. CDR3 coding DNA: TGTGCCAGCTCACCGGGGTGGCCGAACACTGAAGCTTTCTTT. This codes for CASSPGWPNTEAFF.

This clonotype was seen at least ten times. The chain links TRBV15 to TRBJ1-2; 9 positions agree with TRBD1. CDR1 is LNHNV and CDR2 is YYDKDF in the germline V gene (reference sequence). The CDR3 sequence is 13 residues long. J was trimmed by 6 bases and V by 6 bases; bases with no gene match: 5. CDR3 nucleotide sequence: TGTGCCACCAGGCTACGGACAGGGGATGGCTACACCTTC. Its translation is CATRLRTGDGYTF.

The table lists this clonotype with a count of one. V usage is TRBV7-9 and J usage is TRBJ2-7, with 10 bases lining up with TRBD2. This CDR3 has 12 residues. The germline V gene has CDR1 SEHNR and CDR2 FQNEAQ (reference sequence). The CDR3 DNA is TGTGTCGGTGCTAGCGGGGGAGGCGAGCAGTACTTC. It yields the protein CVGASGGGEQYF.

CDR3 bases: TGTGCCAGCAGTCCACCGGGACTACCGTCCAATGAGCAGTTCTTC. Translation: CASSPPGLPSNEQFF. The chain uses TRBV7-9 and TRBJ2-1, with 7 bases aligning to TRBD2. Germline CDR1 is SEHNR and CDR2 is FQNEAQ (reference sequence). The V gene end was trimmed by 6 bases and the J gene end by 6 bases; junction bases not matched to a gene: 11. This CDR3 comprises 15 residues.

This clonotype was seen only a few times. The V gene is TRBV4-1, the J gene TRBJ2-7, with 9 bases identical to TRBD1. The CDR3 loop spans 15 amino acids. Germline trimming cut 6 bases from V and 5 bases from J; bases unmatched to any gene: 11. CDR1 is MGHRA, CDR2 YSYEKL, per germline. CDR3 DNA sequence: TGCGCCAGCAGGGGTTCCGGGACAGGGACTGACGAGCAGTACTTC. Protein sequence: CASRGSGTGTDEQYF.

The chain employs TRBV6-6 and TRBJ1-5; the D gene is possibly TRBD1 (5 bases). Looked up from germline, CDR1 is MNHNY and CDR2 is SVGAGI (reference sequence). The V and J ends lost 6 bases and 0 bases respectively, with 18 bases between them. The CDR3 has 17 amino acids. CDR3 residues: CASRMGGERFSNQPQHF. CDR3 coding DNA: TGTGCCAGCAGAATGGGGGGGGAGAGGTTTAGCAATCAGCCCCAGCATTTT.

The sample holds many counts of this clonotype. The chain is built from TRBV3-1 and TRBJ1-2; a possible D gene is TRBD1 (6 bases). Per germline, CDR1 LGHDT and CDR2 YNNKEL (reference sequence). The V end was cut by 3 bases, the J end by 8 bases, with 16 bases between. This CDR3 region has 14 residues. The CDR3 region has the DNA TGTGCCAGCAGCCACGCAGGGGAGCGAGAAGGCTACACCTTC. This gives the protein CASSHAGEREGYTF. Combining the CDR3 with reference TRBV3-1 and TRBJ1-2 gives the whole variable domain DTAVSQTPKYLVTQMGNDKSIKCEQNLGHDTMYWYKQDSKKFLKIMFSYNNKELIINETVPNRFSPKSPDKAHLNLHINSLELGDSAVYFCASSHAGEREGYTFGSGTRLTVV.

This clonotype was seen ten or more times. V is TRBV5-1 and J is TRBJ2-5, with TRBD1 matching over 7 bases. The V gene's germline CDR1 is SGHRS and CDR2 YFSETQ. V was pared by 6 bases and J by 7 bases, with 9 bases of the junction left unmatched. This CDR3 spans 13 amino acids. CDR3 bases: TGCGCCAGCATAGAGGGGGCCCAGGGGACCCAGTACTTC. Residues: CASIEGAQGTQYF.

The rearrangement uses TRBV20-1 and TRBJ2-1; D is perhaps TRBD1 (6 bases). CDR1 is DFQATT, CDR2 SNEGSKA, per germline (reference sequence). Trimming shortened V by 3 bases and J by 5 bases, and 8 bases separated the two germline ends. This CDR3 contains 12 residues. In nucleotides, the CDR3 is TGCAGTGCTAGGGCAGGGGACAATGAGCAGTTCTTC. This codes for CSARAGDNEQFF.

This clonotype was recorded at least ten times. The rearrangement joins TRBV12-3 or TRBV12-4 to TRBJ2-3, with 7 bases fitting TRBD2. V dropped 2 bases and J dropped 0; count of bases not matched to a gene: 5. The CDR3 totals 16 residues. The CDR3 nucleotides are TGTGCCAGCAGTTTACACGGGGGGAGCAGCACAGATACGCAGTATTTT. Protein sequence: CASSLHGGSSTDTQYF.

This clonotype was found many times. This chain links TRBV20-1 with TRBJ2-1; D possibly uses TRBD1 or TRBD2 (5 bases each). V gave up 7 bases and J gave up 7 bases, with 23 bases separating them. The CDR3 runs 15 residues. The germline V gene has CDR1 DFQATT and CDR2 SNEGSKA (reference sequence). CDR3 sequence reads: CSVVRKGSGWNEQFF. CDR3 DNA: TGCAGTGTTGTCCGAAAGGGGTCGGGGTGGAATGAGCAGTTCTTC.

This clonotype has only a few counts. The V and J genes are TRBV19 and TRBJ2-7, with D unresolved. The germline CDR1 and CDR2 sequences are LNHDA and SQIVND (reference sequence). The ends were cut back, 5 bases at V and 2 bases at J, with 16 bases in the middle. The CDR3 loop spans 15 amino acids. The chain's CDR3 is CASSVSSGPPYEQYF. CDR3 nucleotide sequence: TGTGCCAGTAGTGTCTCCTCAGGACCCCCCTACGAGCAGTACTTC.

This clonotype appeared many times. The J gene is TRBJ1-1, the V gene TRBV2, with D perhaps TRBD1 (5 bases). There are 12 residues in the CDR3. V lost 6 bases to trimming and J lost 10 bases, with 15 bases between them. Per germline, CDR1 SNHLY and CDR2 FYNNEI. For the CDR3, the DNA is TGTGCCAGCAGCCTACAGGTGTCAGGAGCTTTCTTT. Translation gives CASSLQVSGAFF.

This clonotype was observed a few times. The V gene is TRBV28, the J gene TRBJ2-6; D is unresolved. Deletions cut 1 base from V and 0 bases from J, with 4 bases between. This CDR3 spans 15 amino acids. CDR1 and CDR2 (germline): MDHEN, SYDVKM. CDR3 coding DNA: TGTGCCAGCAGTTTATCAGCCTCTGGGGCCAACGTCCTGACTTTC. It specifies CASSLSASGANVLTF.